The 18 T cell receptor beta chains below come from one sample, sequenced in a study of blood T cell repertoires in COVID-19. Here immunoSEQ multiplex PCR was the method, and the copy in TCRdb shows in-frame clones only, minus some. This table holds roughly 150,000 clones, around 73% found once. Sequencing was done on a sample of PBMCs or T cells enriched from blood (not recorded which). These receptor sequences come from a woman between 50 and 59 years old who had recovered from COVID-19.

The rearrangement uses TRBV5-6 and TRBJ1-6; possible D gene TRBD1, 5 bases. Germline V lookup: CDR1 SGHDT, CDR2 YYEEEE. Trimming left V 1 base short and J 9 bases short, with 14 bases between. This CDR3 comprises 15 residues. This CDR3 is CASSLRWGVGSPLHF. As DNA, the CDR3 is TGTGCCAGCAGCTTGAGGTGGGGGGTAGGTTCACCCCTCCACTTT.

The chain joins TRBV5-4 to TRBJ1-6; D is uncertain. This CDR3 is built from 14 residues. Trimming took off 2 bases at V and 7 bases at J, with 10 bases between the two ends. Germline loops: CDR1 SGHNT, CDR2 YYREEE (reference sequence). The CDR3 sequence is CASSFGVLNSPLHF. The CDR3 nucleotides read TGTGCCAGCAGCTTCGGGGTACTCAATTCACCCCTCCACTTT. The full variable domain, in which reference TRBV5-4 and TRBJ1-6 provide the parts outside the CDR3, is ETGVTQSPTHLIKTRGQQVTLRCSSQSGHNTVSWYQQALGQGPQFIFQYYREEENGRGNFPPRFSGLQFPNYSSELNVNALELDDSALYLCASSFGVLNSPLHFGNGTRLTVT.

V gene TRBV2 combines with J gene TRBJ1-2; maybe TRBD1 (6 bases). CDR3 size: 15 residues. Germline CDR1 is SNHLY and CDR2 is FYNNEI. Between the trimmed V and J ends, which lost 6 bases and 3 bases, there was a span of 17 bases. CDR3 DNA sequence: TGTGCCAGCAGAACGGGAGGGGGGTTCGACTATGGCTACACCTTC. Translating it yields CASRTGGGFDYGYTF.

J is TRBJ1-5 and V is TRBV19; D perhaps matches TRBD1 (5 bases). This CDR3 has 16 amino acids. CDR1 is LNHDA, CDR2 SQIVND, per germline (reference sequence). Trimming pared 7 bases from V and 3 bases from J, leaving 19 bases between. In DNA, the CDR3 is TGTGCCAGTACCCTGAGGATCGGACACAACAATCAGCCCCAGCATTTT. It codes for CASTLRIGHNNQPQHF.

There are a few counts of this clone. The chain couples TRBV25-1 to TRBJ1-4, with a tentative D call TRBD1 (6 bases). The CDR3 runs to 14 residues. CDR1 and CDR2 (germline): MGHDK, SYGVNS. Between the trimmed V and J ends, which lost 4 bases and 8 bases, there was a span of 14 bases. The CDR3 DNA reads TGTGCCAGCAGTGTCAGGGGTTCTGGGGAAAAACTGTTTTTT. This translates into CASSVRGSGEKLFF.

This clone was detected only a few times. The gene calls are TRBV10-3 and TRBJ1-3; no reliable D call. Trimming cost V 7 bases and J 1 base, with 11 bases left between them. CDR1 is ENHRY, CDR2 SYGVKD, per germline. The CDR3 runs 14 residues. The CDR3 sequence: CAINEIGSGNTIYF. The CDR3 region has the DNA TGTGCCATCAACGAGATCGGGTCTGGAAACACCATATATTTT.

The V gene is TRBV25-1, the J gene TRBJ2-7, with TRBD1 identical over 8 bases. The CDR3 runs 16 residues. Germline V CDR1 and CDR2: MGHDK, SYGVNS. J was trimmed by 0 bases and V by 3 bases; bases with no gene match: 7. CDR3 sequence reads: CASSERDRWSSYEQYF. Written as DNA, the CDR3 is TGTGCCAGCAGTGAGAGGGACAGGTGGAGCTCCTACGAGCAGTACTTC.

V is TRBV18 and J is TRBJ1-1; D perhaps matches TRBD1 (6 bases). V gave up 3 bases and J gave up 3 bases, with 14 bases separating them. The CDR3 has 15 residues. Germline loops: CDR1 KGHSH, CDR2 LQKENI. CDR3 sequence reads: CASSPGGGWHTEAFF. DNA for the CDR3: TGTGCCAGCTCACCGGGCGGGGGCTGGCACACTGAAGCTTTCTTT.

Notes on this clone: Other DNA sequences of this sample code for an identical CDR3. The chain recombines TRBV2 with TRBJ1-2, with D maybe TRBD1 (5 bases). Germline V gene sequence: CDR1 SNHLY, CDR2 FYNNEI. V was shortened by 6 bases and J by 3 bases, with 11 bases between the two germline ends. The CDR3 sequence is 13 residues long. CDR3 loop: CASRGQGDYGYTF. The DNA of the CDR3 is TGTGCCAGCAGGGGGCAGGGTGACTATGGCTACACCTTC.

The chain couples TRBV11-2 to TRBJ2-2, with a weak D call TRBD1 (5 bases). Germline CDR1 and CDR2: SGHAT and FQNNGV. V lost 0 bases to trimming and J lost 6 bases, with 5 bases between them. This CDR3 has 13 amino acids. The CDR3 loop reads CASSLEGAGELFF. DNA of the CDR3: TGTGCCAGCAGCTTAGAAGGGGCCGGGGAGCTGTTTTTT.

The rearrangement uses TRBV2 and TRBJ1-1; possibly TRBD1 for D (6 bases). The V and J ends lost 7 bases and 3 bases respectively, with 18 bases between them. The CDR3 covers 15 residues. Germline CDR1 SNHLY, CDR2 FYNNEI. The CDR3 region has the DNA TGTGCCAGCAATAAGGGTCCGGGGGGCGACACTGAAGCTTTCTTT. It encodes CASNKGPGGDTEAFF.

This clone has more than one count but fewer than ten. This chain links TRBV29-1 with TRBJ1-2; 9 bases align to TRBD1. The CDR3 is 12 amino acids. Losses at the gene ends were 3 bases for V and 8 bases for J; bases not matched to a gene: 4. Germline V lookup: CDR1 SQVTM, CDR2 ANQGSEA. The CDR3 sequence is CSVELQGAGYTF. CDR3 DNA: TGCAGCGTTGAGCTACAGGGGGCGGGCTACACCTTC.

In this sample, this clone is medium-sized. The chain couples TRBV4-1 to TRBJ1-5, with 9 bases that match TRBD1. The CDR3 totals 16 residues. CDR1 and CDR2 (germline): MGHRA, YSYEKL. The trim removed 1 base at V and 7 bases at J, leaving 8 bases unmatched. CDR3 in amino acids: CASSQVRTGDWQPQHF. The CDR3 DNA reads as TGCGCCAGCAGCCAAGTCCGGACAGGGGACTGGCAGCCCCAGCATTTT.

J is TRBJ1-6 and V is TRBV11-2; no reliable D call. The germline gives CDR1 SGHAT, CDR2 FQNNGV. Trimming removed 1 base from V and 5 bases from J, with 6 bases in between. The CDR3 spans 14 residues. CDR3: CASSLVSDNSPLHF. The CDR3 DNA is TGTGCCAGCAGCTTAGTGTCAGATAATTCACCCCTCCACTTT.

The chain is built from TRBV4-2 and TRBJ1-5, with D possibly TRBD1 on 5 matching bases. This CDR3 region has 15 residues. CDR1 and CDR2 (germline): LGHNA, YNFKEQ. V was shortened by 8 bases and J by 0 bases, with 14 bases between the two germline ends. CDR3: CASGLGGLSNQPQHF. The CDR3, as DNA: TGTGCCAGCGGACTTGGGGGACTTAGCAATCAGCCCCAGCATTTT.

The rearrangement joins TRBV11-2 to TRBJ2-1; no firm D call. V was cut by 1 base and J by 5 bases, with 6 bases left in between. CDR3 length: 13 amino acids. In germline, CDR1 is SGHAT, CDR2 FQNNGV. This chain's CDR3 is CASSLGLDNEQFF. CDR3 DNA: TGTGCCAGCAGCTTAGGTCTAGACAATGAGCAGTTCTTC.

The rearrangement joins TRBV18 to TRBJ1-6; D call uncertain. The germline V gene has CDR1 KGHSH and CDR2 LQKENI. V lost 0 bases and J lost 10, with 7 bases in between. The CDR3 has 13 amino acids. CDR3 sequence reads: CASSPPAGSPLHF. As DNA, the CDR3 is TGTGCCAGCTCACCACCGGCAGGATCACCCCTCCACTTT.

V is TRBV28 and J is TRBJ2-1, with D possibly matching TRBD1 (5 bases). The CDR3 consists of 15 residues. Germline lookup yields CDR1 MDHEN and CDR2 SYDVKM. V lost 5 bases and J 0 bases, leaving 11 bases between the germline ends. The CDR3 sequence: CASSGTGGSYNEQFF. In DNA, the CDR3 is TGTGCCAGCAGTGGTACAGGCGGCTCCTACAATGAGCAGTTCTTC.